Presented here are 10 T cell receptor beta chains from one specimen sequenced in a study of lymphopenia after photon versus proton radiotherapy. Sequencing was performed with immunoSEQ multiplex PCR; in TCRdb, only in-frame clones are kept and a portion is missing. The sample yields 150,000 or so clones, 88% seen once. The specimen comprised peripheral blood, sampled from a patient treated with photon-based radiotherapy. These receptors came from a man over 45 with gastric cancer.

The rearrangement links TRBV7-2 to TRBJ2-3; the D is unclear. Germline V CDR1 and CDR2: SGHTA, FQGNSA. V was pared by 3 bases and J by 2 bases, with 6 bases between. The CDR3 covers 13 residues. CDR3 sequence: CASSFGDTDTQYF. The CDR3 DNA reads TGTGCCAGCAGCTTTGGCGACACAGATACGCAGTATTTT.

The chain uses TRBV4-1 and TRBJ2-3, with a weak D call TRBD2 (6 bases). CDR1 and CDR2 (germline): MGHRA, YSYEKL. Trimming removed 1 base at V and 5 bases at J, with 13 bases between. The CDR3 sequence is 15 residues long. DNA for the CDR3: TGCGCCAGCAGCCAAGCGGGGGTTGGGGGAGATACGCAGTATTTT. Translation gives CASSQAGVGGDTQYF.

The CDR3 DNA reads as TGTGCCAGCAGCTCGGGACAGGGGGCCGCTGAAGCTTTCTTT. This sequence encodes CASSSGQGAAEAFF. The chain carries TRBV11-2 and TRBJ1-1, with 12 bases lining up with TRBD1. The CDR3 loop spans 14 amino acids. V gave up 4 bases and J gave up 6 bases; unmatched junction bases: 3. CDR1 and CDR2 from the germline V gene are SGHAT and FQNNGV.

V usage is TRBV7-3 and J usage is TRBJ2-1; 10 nucleotides line up with TRBD2. The length of the CDR3 is 14 residues. Germline V gene sequence: CDR1 SGHTA, CDR2 FQGTGA. The V and J ends lost 6 bases and 6 bases, in that order; junction bases with no gene match: 5. CDR3 loop: CASSLAGASNEQFF. DNA of the CDR3: TGTGCCAGCAGTCTAGCGGGAGCCAGCAATGAGCAGTTCTTC.

The CDR3 DNA sequence: TGCGCCAGCAGCTCAGGACAGGTCGCCGGCTACACCTTC. Residues: CASSSGQVAGYTF. The chain couples TRBV5-1 to TRBJ1-2; 7 bases agree with TRBD1. The CDR3 consists of 13 residues. CDR1 and CDR2 (germline): SGHRS, YFSETQ. Losses at the gene ends were 3 bases for V and 8 bases for J; bases not matched to a gene: 7.

With regard to this clone: Additional DNA sequences in this sample encode the identical CDR3. The rearrangement uses TRBV7-9 and TRBJ2-7; 10 bases fit TRBD2. Germline assignment: CDR1 SEHNR and CDR2 FQNEAQ (reference sequence). J lost 5 bases, V lost 1 base, and 2 bases had no gene match. The CDR3 has 14 residues. The CDR3 DNA is TGTGCCAGCAGCTTAGGGCTAGCGGGAGACGAGCAGTACTTC. Its translation is CASSLGLAGDEQYF.

This clone was seen a single time. J is TRBJ2-7 and V is TRBV27; 10 bases are a match to TRBD1. Germline CDR1 and CDR2: MNHEY and SMNVEV (reference sequence). The trim removed 5 bases at V and 2 bases at J, leaving 3 bases unmatched. This CDR3 spans 14 amino acids. CDR3 sequence (DNA): TGTGCCAGCAGTCTTGGACAGGGGGCCTACGAGCAGTACTTC. This gives the protein CASSLGQGAYEQYF.

This rearrangement joins TRBV6-5 to TRBJ1-2; 7 bases fit TRBD1. Germline lookup yields CDR1 MNHEY and CDR2 SVGAGI. The CDR3 length is 14 residues. The V gene end was trimmed by 2 bases and the J gene end by 4 bases; junction bases not matched to a gene: 4. CDR3 coding DNA: TGTGCCAGCAGTTACGGAGGGGGCGCCTATGGCTACACCTTC. It yields the protein CASSYGGGAYGYTF.

This rearrangement joins TRBV6-5 to TRBJ2-7; 9 nucleotides line up with TRBD2. J lost 3 bases, V lost 2 bases, and 5 bases had no gene match. CDR1 MNHEY and CDR2 SVGAGI come from the germline V gene. This CDR3 region has 15 residues. The CDR3 nucleotides read TGTGCCAGCAGTTACAAGATTAGCGGGAGCTACGAGCAGTACTTC. It specifies CASSYKISGSYEQYF.

This clone turned up a few times. The chain links TRBV10-3 to TRBJ1-5; maybe TRBD1 (6 bases). Trimming took 7 bases from V and 3 from J, leaving 10 bases between them. CDR1 and CDR2 (germline): ENHRY, SYGVKD. The CDR3 loop spans 13 amino acids. In nucleotides, the CDR3 is TGTGCCATCAAGGGGGGGGTCAATCAGCCCCAGCATTTT. It codes for CAIKGGVNQPQHF.